The 28 T cell receptor beta chains listed next were all sequenced from one sample in a study of CD8 T cells in Susac syndrome. When the RNA was reverse transcribed, random hexamers were used with an input of about 0.5 to 1 ug. TCRdb re-analysed the immunoSEQ multiplex PCR reads in MiXCR, keeping a single row per CDR3 protein. The repertoire holds 150,000 to 200,000 distinct CDR3 sequences, with around 94% as singletons. Sequences were obtained from CD4+ T cells from PBMCs. The receptors shown here come from a human donor with multiple sclerosis.

The chain recombines TRBV7-9 with TRBJ2-6, with 8 bases fitting TRBD1. V gave up 2 bases and J gave up 5 bases; unmatched junction bases: 11. This CDR3 has 18 residues. Germline lookup yields CDR1 SEHNR and CDR2 FQNEAQ (reference sequence). Here the CDR3 DNA reads TGTGCCAGCAGCTTATTGGGGACAGGTCGCTCAAGGGCCAACGTCCTGACTTTC. It translates to CASSLLGTGRSRANVLTF.

This clonotype came up once. This sequence joins TRBV7-2 and TRBJ1-1; D remains unclear. The CDR3 has 15 amino acids. CDR1 SGHTA and CDR2 FQGNSA come from the germline V gene. Trimming stripped 5 bases from V and 4 bases from J, with 17 bases between. CDR3 amino acids: CASSLQQLGSTEAFF. The CDR3 nucleotides are TGTGCCAGCAGCCTTCAACAGCTGGGCAGCACTGAAGCTTTCTTT.

This clonotype occurred once. The J gene is TRBJ2-7, the V gene TRBV6-5; 7 bases are a match to TRBD1. This CDR3 is built from 15 residues. CDR1 MNHEY and CDR2 SVGAGI come from the germline V gene. V lost 6 bases to trimming and J lost 2 bases; unmatched junction nucleotides: 10. The CDR3 sequence is CASSYDRDPPYEQYF. In DNA, the CDR3 is TGTGCCAGCAGCTACGACAGGGACCCTCCCTACGAGCAGTACTTC.

The chain combines TRBV3-1 with TRBJ1-4; D not certain. This CDR3 is 14 amino acids long. Trimming removed 4 bases at V and 0 bases at J, with 6 bases between. From germline, CDR1 is LGHDT and CDR2 YNNKEL (reference sequence). CDR3 coding DNA: TGTGCCAGCAGCCCTATGGCAACTAATGAAAAACTGTTTTTT. Residues: CASSPMATNEKLFF.

This clonotype was detected only a few times. V usage is TRBV5-4 and J usage is TRBJ2-7, with D possibly TRBD2 on 5 matching bases. Germline V lookup: CDR1 SGHNT, CDR2 YYREEE (reference sequence). The CDR3 is 12 amino acids. Deletions cut 7 bases from V and 5 bases from J, with 13 bases between. In nucleotides, the CDR3 is TGTGCCAGCCGCCGGCCGGGGAACGAGCAGTACTTC. This codes for CASRRPGNEQYF. Based on the CDR3 plus reference TRBV5-4 and TRBJ2-7, the full variable domain is ETGVTQSPTHLIKTRGQQVTLRCSSQSGHNTVSWYQQALGQGPQFIFQYYREEENGRGNFPPRFSGLQFPNYSSELNVNALELDDSALYLCASRRPGNEQYFGPGTRLTVT.

The chain has TRBV30 and TRBJ2-2; 8 nucleotides agree with TRBD1. Germline CDR1 and CDR2: GTSNPN and SVGIG (reference sequence). Trimming took 3 bases from V and 7 from J; bases not matched to a gene: 7. The CDR3 consists of 14 residues. CDR3 amino acids: CAWRQGAPDGELFF. CDR3 coding DNA: TGTGCCTGGAGGCAGGGGGCGCCTGACGGGGAGCTGTTTTTT.

The rearrangement links TRBV29-1 to TRBJ2-2; the D is unclear. V was pared by 6 bases and J by 0 bases, with 14 bases between. Germline V gives CDR1 SQVTM, CDR2 ANQGSEA. This CDR3 region has 15 residues. DNA of the CDR3: TGCAGCGTAGTAAGGGTACTCGCGAACACCGGGGAGCTGTTTTTT. Translating gives CSVVRVLANTGELFF.

This chain connects TRBV7-9 to TRBJ2-1; 8 bases align to TRBD2. This CDR3 comprises 15 residues. The germline gives CDR1 SEHNR, CDR2 FQNEAQ (reference sequence). The V and J ends lost 4 bases and 8 bases, in that order; junction bases with no gene match: 10. The CDR3 protein is CASSSRVSGSDEQFF. For the CDR3, the DNA is TGTGCCAGCAGCTCCCGGGTAAGCGGGAGTGATGAGCAGTTCTTC.

The chain links TRBV6-5 to TRBJ2-2; D is uncertain. Germline-derived CDR1 and CDR2 are MNHEY and SVGAGI. Trimming shortened V by 0 bases and J by 3 bases, and 11 bases separated the two germline ends. The CDR3 runs to 16 residues. The CDR3 reads CASSYSGRVDTGELFF. The DNA of the CDR3 is TGTGCCAGCAGTTACTCCGGTAGGGTCGACACCGGGGAGCTGTTTTTT.

The chain recombines TRBV18 with TRBJ2-7; 11 bases line up with TRBD1. The CDR3 has 14 amino acids. Germline values: CDR1 KGHSH, CDR2 LQKENI. V was clipped by 8 bases and J by 3 bases; unmatched bases: 6. The CDR3 spells CASSPGTGGYEQYF. CDR3 nucleotide sequence: TGTGCCAGCAGTCCCGGGACAGGGGGCTACGAGCAGTACTTC.

The chain carries TRBV9 and TRBJ1-3; D not resolved. The CDR3 contains 14 residues. Between the trimmed V and J ends, which lost 0 bases and 7 bases, there was a span of 11 bases. Germline CDR1 is SGDLS and CDR2 is YYNGEE. In nucleotides, the CDR3 is TGTGCCAGCAGCGTAGCGACACGAGGGAACACCATATATTTT. It specifies CASSVATRGNTIYF.

The CDR3 loop reads CAWSGASSYGYTF. CDR3 nucleotide sequence: TGTGCCTGGAGTGGTGCCTCCTCCTATGGCTACACCTTC. This chain links TRBV30 with TRBJ1-2; D not resolved. CDR1 is GTSNPN, CDR2 SVGIG, per germline (reference sequence). The ends were cut back, 1 base at V and 4 bases at J, with 10 bases in the middle. The CDR3 length is 13 residues.

The chain carries TRBV5-4 and TRBJ2-7; the D gene is possibly TRBD2 (6 bases). The V end was cut by 6 bases, the J end by 3 bases, with 16 bases between. This CDR3 has 14 residues. Germline loops: CDR1 SGHNT, CDR2 YYREEE (reference sequence). As DNA, the CDR3 is TGTGCCAGCACCACCATGGGGGGTATCTACGAGCAGTACTTC. It translates to CASTTMGGIYEQYF.

The V gene is TRBV7-8, the J gene TRBJ1-1; possible D gene TRBD1, 5 bases. Trimming pared 1 base from V and 10 bases from J, leaving 13 bases between. The CDR3 runs 13 residues. CDR1 is SGHVS, CDR2 FQNEAQ, per germline. CDR3 residues: CASSLEAGRRAFF. For the CDR3, the DNA is TGTGCCAGCAGCTTAGAGGCAGGGCGGCGAGCTTTCTTT.

This chain links TRBV2 with TRBJ2-7; 7 positions match TRBD1. This CDR3 has 14 residues. CDR1 SNHLY and CDR2 FYNNEI come from the germline V gene. V was clipped by 4 bases and J by 6 bases; unmatched bases: 9. The CDR3 here is CASSGGLPGGEQYF. CDR3 DNA sequence: TGTGCCAGCAGTGGGGGGCTCCCAGGGGGCGAGCAGTACTTC.

The chain uses TRBV3-1 and TRBJ1-2, with D unclear. Per the germline V gene, CDR1 is LGHDT and CDR2 is YNNKEL (reference sequence). Trimming cost V 0 bases and J 8 bases, with 10 bases left between them. CDR3 length: 13 residues. The CDR3 reads CASSQEIPLGYTF. In DNA form, the CDR3 reads TGTGCCAGCAGCCAAGAGATTCCACTGGGCTACACCTTC.

The chain recombines TRBV10-3 with TRBJ2-7; TRBD2 matches 8 bases. Unmatched junction bases numbered 12, after V lost 7 bases and J lost 10 bases. Germline V gene sequence: CDR1 ENHRY, CDR2 SYGVKD. CDR3 size: 13 residues. The CDR3 nucleotides read TGTGCCATCACGGCGGGAGGAAACTCTGTTCAGTACTTC. This gives the protein CAITAGGNSVQYF.

V is TRBV11-2 and J is TRBJ1-1; maybe TRBD1 (6 bases). In germline, CDR1 is SGHAT, CDR2 FQNNGV. Trimming shortened V by 8 bases and J by 5 bases, and 18 bases separated the two germline ends. The CDR3 runs 14 residues. The CDR3 sequence is CASSSVRGLTEAFF. Here the CDR3 DNA reads TGTGCCAGCTCTAGTGTCAGGGGCCTGACTGAAGCTTTCTTT. The full variable domain, in which reference TRBV11-2 and TRBJ1-1 provide the parts outside the CDR3, is EAGVAQSPRYKIIEKRQSVAFWCNPISGHATLYWYQQILGQGPKLLIQFQNNGVVDDSQLPKDRFSAERLKGVDSTLKIQPAKLEDSAVYLCASSSVRGLTEAFFGQGTRLTVV.

The V and J genes are TRBV18 and TRBJ2-3; TRBD2 matches at 7 bases. With V trimmed by 1 base and J by 10 bases, 14 bases remained unmatched. The CDR3 has 16 amino acids. Germline-derived CDR1 and CDR2 are KGHSH and LQKENI. In DNA, the CDR3 is TGTGCCAGCTCACCACTCGGGAGGCTACCTCGGGTTTCGCAGTATTTT. It is translated as CASSPLGRLPRVSQYF.

CDR3 DNA: TGTGCCAGCAGTTTAGAGGGGGTAGGGCTAGCGGGAGCCTACAATGAGCAGTTCTTC. Its protein is CASSLEGVGLAGAYNEQFF. The rearrangement uses TRBV28 and TRBJ2-1; TRBD2 matches 10 bases. The germline V gene has CDR1 MDHEN and CDR2 SYDVKM. The V and J ends lost 2 bases and 2 bases, in that order; junction bases with no gene match: 12. The CDR3 contains 19 residues.

This chain's CDR3 is CASSYRLAGLYEQYF. CDR3 nucleotide sequence: TGTGCCAGCAGTTACCGACTAGCGGGTCTCTACGAGCAGTACTTC. The V call is TRBV7-8, the J call TRBJ2-7; the match to TRBD2 covers 10 bases. The CDR3 is made up of 15 amino acids. The V gene's germline CDR1 is SGHVS and CDR2 FQNEAQ. V was clipped by 6 bases and J by 3 bases; unmatched bases: 8.

This rearrangement joins TRBV25-1 to TRBJ2-2; 14 positions agree with TRBD2. J was trimmed by 5 bases and V by 4 bases; bases with no gene match: 9. The CDR3 runs 18 residues. CDR1 is MGHDK, CDR2 SYGVNS, per germline. The CDR3 loop reads CASSGSPGTSGRTGELFF. The DNA of the CDR3 is TGTGCCAGCAGTGGGTCCCCCGGGACTAGCGGGAGAACCGGGGAGCTGTTTTTT.

For the CDR3, the DNA is TGTGCCTGGAGGAAGGGGGCCGGCGCCTACGAGCAGTACTTC. Its translation is CAWRKGAGAYEQYF. The chain uses TRBV30 and TRBJ2-7, with 7 bases fitting TRBD1. Trimming removed 3 bases from V and 2 bases from J; junction bases left unmatched: 7. Germline CDR1 GTSNPN, CDR2 SVGIG (reference sequence). This CDR3 contains 14 residues.

This clonotype was recorded once. The J gene is TRBJ2-7, the V gene TRBV18, with TRBD2 as a possible D gene (5 bases). From germline, CDR1 is KGHSH and CDR2 LQKENI. Trimming took off 3 bases at V and 0 bases at J, with 9 bases between the two ends. The CDR3 covers 14 residues. CDR3 nucleotide sequence: TGTGCCAGCTCACCCCCGGGATACTCCTACGAGCAGTACTTC. The encoded protein is CASSPPGYSYEQYF.

The sample holds one count of this clonotype. The chain links TRBV15 to TRBJ2-1, with TRBD2 matching 10 bases. Germline V CDR1 and CDR2: LNHNV, YYDKDF (reference sequence). J gave up 7 bases and V 0 bases, and 15 bases lay outside the gene matches. There are 19 residues in the CDR3. The CDR3 reads CATSRDSSLQREGRNEQFF. The CDR3 nucleotides are TGTGCCACCAGCAGAGATAGTTCCCTCCAGCGGGAGGGCCGGAATGAGCAGTTCTTC.

The chain has TRBV6-2 or TRBV6-3 and TRBJ2-3; 10 bases match TRBD1. The CDR3 totals 14 residues. Germline CDR1 reads MNHEY; CDR2 reads SVGEGT. With 6 bases clipped from V and 11 bases from J, the junction kept 11 bases outside the gene matches. For the CDR3, the DNA is TGTGCCAGCAGAGGACAGGGGACAGGGGACGGGCAGTATTTT. Amino acids: CASRGQGTGDGQYF.

This clonotype was recorded only once. This sequence joins TRBV3-1 and TRBJ2-3, with D unresolved. This CDR3 contains 12 residues. Germline CDR1 LGHDT, CDR2 YNNKEL (reference sequence). The V end was cut by 2 bases, the J end by 7 bases, with 7 bases between. This chain's CDR3 is CASSQSQNTQYF. The CDR3 DNA follows: TGTGCCAGCAGCCAATCCCAGAATACGCAGTATTTT.

The chain combines TRBV2 with TRBJ1-1, with D possibly being TRBD1 (6 bases). This CDR3 comprises 12 residues. The V end was cut by 8 bases, the J end by 5 bases, with 12 bases between. Per germline, CDR1 SNHLY and CDR2 FYNNEI. CDR3 region: CASVRGQTEAFF. The CDR3 DNA sequence: TGTGCCAGCGTCAGGGGACAAACTGAAGCTTTCTTT. The variable domain in full, completed from reference TRBV2 and TRBJ1-1, reads EPEVTQTPSHQVTQMGQEVILRCVPISNHLYFYWYRQILGQKVEFLVSFYNNEISEKSEIFDDQFSVERPDGSNFTLKIRSTKLEDSAMYFCASVRGQTEAFFGQGTRLTVV.